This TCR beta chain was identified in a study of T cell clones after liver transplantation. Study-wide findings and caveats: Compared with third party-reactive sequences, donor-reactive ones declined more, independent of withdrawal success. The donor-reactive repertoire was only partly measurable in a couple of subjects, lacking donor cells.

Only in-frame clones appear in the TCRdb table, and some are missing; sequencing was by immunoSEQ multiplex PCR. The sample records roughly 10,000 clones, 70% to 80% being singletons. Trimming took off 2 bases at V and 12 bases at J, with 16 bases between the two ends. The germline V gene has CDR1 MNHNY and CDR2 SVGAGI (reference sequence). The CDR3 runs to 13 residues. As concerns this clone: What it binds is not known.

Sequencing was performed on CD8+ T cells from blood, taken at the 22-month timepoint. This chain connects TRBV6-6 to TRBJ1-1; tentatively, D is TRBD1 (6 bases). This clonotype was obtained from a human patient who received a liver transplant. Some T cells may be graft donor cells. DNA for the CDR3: TGTGCCAGCAGTTACGAGGAGACGGGGGCGACTTTCTTT. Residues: CASSYEETGATFF.